This paragraph reports one T cell receptor beta chain. The CDR3 runs 13 residues. Germline V lookup: CDR1 DFQATT, CDR2 SNEGSKA (reference sequence). Trimming removed 6 bases at V and 4 bases at J, with 16 bases between. The data belong to a study of T cells after yellow fever vaccination. From the 5' RACE reads, TCRdb called clonotypes with MiXCR, one entry per CDR3 protein. The sample holds about 630,000 distinct CDR3 sequences; roughly 12% are singletons and the top ten take around 14%. This sample comprised PBMCs, obtained on the day of the yellow fever booster vaccination. The V and J genes are TRBV20-1 and TRBJ2-7; D is perhaps TRBD2 (6 bases). This sequence originates from a man in his thirties or forties who received the YFV17D yellow fever vaccine. The DNA for the CDR3 is TGCAGTGCCCCCATCCGACTAGGGTACGAGCAGTACTTC. It specifies CSAPIRLGYEQYF.